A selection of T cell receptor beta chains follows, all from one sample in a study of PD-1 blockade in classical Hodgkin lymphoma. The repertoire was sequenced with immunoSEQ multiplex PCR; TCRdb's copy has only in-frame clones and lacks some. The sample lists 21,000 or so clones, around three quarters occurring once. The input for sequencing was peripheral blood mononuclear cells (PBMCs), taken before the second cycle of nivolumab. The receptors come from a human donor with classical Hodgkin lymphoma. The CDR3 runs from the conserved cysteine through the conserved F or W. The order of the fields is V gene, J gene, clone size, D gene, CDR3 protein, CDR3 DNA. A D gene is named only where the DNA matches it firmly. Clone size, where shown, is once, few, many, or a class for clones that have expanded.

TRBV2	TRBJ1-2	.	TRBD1	CASPQGAYGYTF	TGTGCCAGCCCCCAGGGGGCCTATGGCTACACCTTC
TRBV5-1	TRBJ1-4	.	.	CASRQGNSNEKLFF	TGCGCCAGCAGGCAGGGGAATTCTAATGAAAAACTGTTTTTT
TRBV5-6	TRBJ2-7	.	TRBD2	CASSPWGGLSWEQYF	TGTGCCAGCAGCCCCTGGGGAGGGCTATCTTGGGAGCAGTACTTC
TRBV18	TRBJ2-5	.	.	CASSRTEQSETQYF	TGTGCCAGCTCAAGGACAGAGCAAAGTGAGACCCAGTACTTC
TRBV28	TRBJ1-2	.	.	CASSYGGLYGYTF	TGTGCCAGCAGTTATGGGGGGCTCTATGGCTACACCTTC
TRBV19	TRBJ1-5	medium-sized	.	CASSMTANQPQHF	TGTGCCAGTAGTATGACGGCCAATCAGCCCCAGCATTTT
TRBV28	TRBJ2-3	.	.	CASSFTSRDTQYF	TGTGCCAGCAGTTTTACTAGCCGAGATACGCAGTATTTT
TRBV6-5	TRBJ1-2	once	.	CASFIQGEGYTF	TGTGCCAGCTTTATACAAGGGGAGGGCTACACCTTC
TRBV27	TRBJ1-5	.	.	CASSSAFQGRNQPQHF	TGTGCCAGCAGTTCGGCATTTCAGGGGCGAAATCAGCCCCAGCATTTT
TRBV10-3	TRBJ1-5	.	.	CAISEGYFQYSNQPQHF	TGTGCCATCAGTGAGGGTTACTTCCAATACAGCAATCAGCCCCAGCATTTT
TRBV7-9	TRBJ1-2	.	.	CASSLKTVYGYTF	TGTGCCAGCAGCCTAAAGACAGTCTATGGCTACACCTTC
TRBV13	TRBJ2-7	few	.	CASSPKGSYEQYF	TGTGCCAGCAGCCCAAAGGGCTCCTACGAGCAGTACTTC
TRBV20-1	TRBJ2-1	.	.	CSASASLGQFF	TGCAGTGCTAGTGCCAGCCTTGGGCAGTTCTTC
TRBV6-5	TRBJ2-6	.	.	CASRFQGPGANVLTF	TGTGCCAGCAGATTCCAGGGTCCCGGGGCCAACGTCCTGACTTTC
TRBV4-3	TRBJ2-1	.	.	CASSQLEVGTTPYNEQFF	TGCGCCAGCAGCCAACTCGAGGTAGGGACAACACCCTACAATGAGCAGTTCTTC
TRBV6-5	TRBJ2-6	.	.	CASSSGISGANVLTF	TGTGCCAGCAGTTCGGGCATTTCTGGGGCCAACGTCCTGACTTTC
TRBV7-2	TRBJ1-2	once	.	CASSGLSNYGYTF	TGTGCCAGCAGCGGGCTGTCTAACTATGGCTACACCTTC
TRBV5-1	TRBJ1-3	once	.	CASSRPGTDGNTIYF	TGCGCCAGCAGCAGACCCGGGACGGATGGAAACACCATATATTTT
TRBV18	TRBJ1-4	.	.	CASSPVPFEKLFF	TGTGCCAGCTCACCGGTGCCTTTTGAAAAACTGTTTTTT
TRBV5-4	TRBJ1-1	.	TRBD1	CASSPGQGRVTEAFF	TGCGCCAGCAGCCCGGGACAGGGTAGGGTCACTGAAGCTTTCTTT
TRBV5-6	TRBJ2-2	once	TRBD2	CASSLVSGGPFANTGELFF	TGTGCCAGCAGCTTGGTTAGCGGGGGGCCGTTCGCGAACACCGGGGAGCTGTTTTTT
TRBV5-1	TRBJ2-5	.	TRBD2	CASSLGTSGRAKTQYF	TGCGCCAGCAGCCTCGGGACTAGCGGGAGGGCGAAGACCCAGTACTTC
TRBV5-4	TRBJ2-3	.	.	CASNPGSTDTQYF	TGTGCCAGCAACCCTGGCAGCACAGATACGCAGTATTTT
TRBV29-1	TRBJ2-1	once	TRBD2	CSVEKGLAGAHEQFF	TGCAGCGTGGAAAAAGGACTAGCGGGAGCGCATGAGCAGTTCTTC
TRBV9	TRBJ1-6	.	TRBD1	CASSIGQGNSPLHF	TGTGCCAGCAGCATAGGACAGGGGAATTCACCCCTCCACTTT
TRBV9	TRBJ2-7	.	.	CASSPKGSIYYEQYF	TGTGCCAGCAGCCCGAAGGGGAGCATTTACTACGAGCAGTACTTC
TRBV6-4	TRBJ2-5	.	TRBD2	CASSDSGTSGAETQYF	TGTGCCAGCAGTGACTCGGGGACTAGCGGGGCAGAGACCCAGTACTTC
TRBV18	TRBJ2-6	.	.	CASSPPNSLGLAGANVLTF	TGTGCCAGCTCACCACCAAACTCACTAGGTCTAGCTGGGGCCAACGTCCTGACTTTC
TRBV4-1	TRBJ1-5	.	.	CASSPPAFQPQHF	TGCGCCAGCAGCCCCCCAGCGTTTCAGCCCCAGCATTTT
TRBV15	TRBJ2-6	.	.	CATSRDLGIGASGANVLTF	TGTGCCACCAGCAGAGATCTAGGCATAGGGGCCTCTGGGGCCAACGTCCTGACTTTC
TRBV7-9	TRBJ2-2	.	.	CASSLGFGSTGELFF	TGTGCCAGCAGCCTGGGGTTCGGGAGCACCGGGGAGCTGTTTTTT
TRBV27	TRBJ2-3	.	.	CASSRPTGRGPDTQYF	TGTGCCAGCAGCCGTCCGACAGGGAGGGGCCCAGATACGCAGTATTTT
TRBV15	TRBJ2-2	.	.	CATSKKAGELFF	TGTGCCACCAGCAAAAAGGCCGGGGAGCTGTTTTTT